What follows are 19 T cell receptor beta chains derived from one specimen sequenced in a study of T cell clonality in common variable immunodeficiency. Overall study results and limits: In common variable immunodeficiency, TCR beta chains reportedly carried fewer deletions and N-nucleotide insertions.

Antigen specificity for these receptors is unknown. This table comes from immunoSEQ multiplex PCR, and its TCRdb copy is limited to in-frame clones, with some not included. Altogether about 14,000 clones were found in the sample, and no singletons occur. Sequencing used peripheral blood mononuclear cells. The receptors were sampled from a human donor with common variable immunodeficiency.

This clone has only a few counts. The read ends 3 residues early relative to the CDR3; the germline J gene fills the gap. V usage is TRBV18 and J usage is TRBJ1-1; weak D call: TRBD1 (6 bases). This CDR3 has 13 amino acids. The germline gives CDR1 KGHSH, CDR2 LQKENI. V lost 5 bases and J 1 base, leaving 8 bases between the germline ends. Partial CDR3 DNA: TGTGCCAGCTCATCACAGGGGAACACTGAA. Protein product: CASSSQGNTE. Given in full, the CDR3 is CASSSQGNTEAFF.

This clone has only a few counts. The read halts 3 residues ahead of the CDR3 end, with the missing end drawn from the germline J gene. The chain is built from TRBV18 and TRBJ2-5; unclear D gene. V lost 0 bases and J 4 bases, leaving 9 bases between the germline ends. The CDR3 spans 14 residues. Germline V lookup: CDR1 KGHSH, CDR2 LQKENI. Partial CDR3 DNA: TGTGCCAGCTCACCACCAACTTCCCGAGAGACC. Amino acids: CASSPPTSRET. The full-length CDR3 reads as CASSPPTSRETQYF.

Comments on this clone: The CDR3 goes on 3 residues after the read ends, and that part is filled in from the germline J gene. The V call is TRBV7-6, the J call TRBJ1-2; D call uncertain. The CDR3 has 13 amino acids. The germline gives CDR1 SGHVS, CDR2 FNYEAQ. The sequenced part of the CDR3 DNA is TGTGCCAGCAGCTTATCCAGTTTCGGGGGC. Encoded protein: CASSLSSFGG. The full CDR3 protein is CASSLSSFGGYTF. Full variable domain (remainder filled in from reference TRBV7-6 and TRBJ1-2): GAGVSQSPRYKVTKRGQDVALRCDPISGHVSLYWYRQALGQGPEFLTYFNYEAQQDKSGLPNDRFSAERPEGSISTLTIQRTEQRDSAMYRCASSLSSFGGYTFGSGTRLTVV.

This clone has just a few counts. The CDR3 extends 3 residues past the end of the read, so its final part is completed from the germline J gene. The J gene is TRBJ2-1, the V gene TRBV18; 13 nucleotides line up with TRBD2. This CDR3 has 20 residues. CDR1 is KGHSH, CDR2 LQKENI, per germline. With 2 bases clipped from V and 7 bases from J, the junction kept 17 bases outside the gene matches. The CDR3 is CASSPTVPTSGGAFGNEQFF. The DNA read from the CDR3 is TGTGCCAGCTCACCAACGGTTCCTACTAGCGGGGGGGCCTTTGGGAATGAG.

In its sample, this clone was seen a few times. CDR3: CAWSTGLAGGPSTDTQYF. The sequenced CDR3 bases are TGTGCCTGGAGCACGGGACTAGCGGGGGGGCCTAGCACAGATACG. The chain has TRBV30 and TRBJ2-3; 16 bases line up with TRBD2. The CDR3 extends 3 residues past the end of the read, so its final part is completed from the germline J gene. The V and J ends lost 3 bases and 0 bases, in that order; junction bases with no gene match: 6. CDR3 length: 18 residues. CDR1 is GTSNPN, CDR2 SVGIG, per germline (reference sequence).

On this clone itself: The read is 3 residues too short to cover the CDR3 end, so that end is filled in from the germline J gene. This chain uses TRBV7-6 with TRBJ2-1, with 7 positions matching TRBD1. J was trimmed by 4 bases and V by 0 bases; bases with no gene match: 6. CDR3 length equals 16 residues. Germline CDR1 and CDR2: SGHVS and FNYEAQ. The CDR3 reads CASSLATGLRYNEQFF. Incomplete CDR3 DNA: TGTGCCAGCAGCTTAGCGACAGGGTTGAGGTACAATGAG.

This clone is deemed medium-sized. Read sequence stops 3 residues before the CDR3 end, and the germline J gene provides the missing end. The chain has TRBV24-1 and TRBJ2-5; tentatively, D is TRBD1 (6 bases). The V gene's germline CDR1 is KGHDR and CDR2 SFDVKD. This CDR3 has 14 residues. V lost 3 bases and J 5 bases, leaving 12 bases between the germline ends. CDR3 amino acids: CATSDTGTGETQYF. The covered CDR3 bases are TGTGCCACCAGTGATACAGGGACGGGGGAGACC.

Comment on this clone: From the germline J gene comes the end of the CDR3, since the read stops 3 residues before it. The chain carries TRBV18 and TRBJ1-2; 7 bases are a match to TRBD1. The germline V gene encodes CDR1 KGHSH and CDR2 LQKENI. The CDR3 loop spans 15 amino acids. The V segment lost 3 bases and the J segment 6 bases; nucleotides outside the gene matches: 10. The part of the CDR3 DNA that was read is TGTGCCAGCTCACCGGACAGGACAACAACTCATGGC. Encoded protein: CASSPDRTTTHG. The full CDR3 protein reads CASSPDRTTTHGYTF.

In its sample, this clone was seen a few times. The CDR3 end is not reached by the read, which stops 3 residues before it; the germline J gene fills it in. The rearrangement uses TRBV7-6 and TRBJ1-2; perhaps TRBD1 as D (5 bases). Trimming removed 1 base from V and 6 bases from J, with 18 bases in between. This CDR3 comprises 16 residues. Germline values: CDR1 SGHVS, CDR2 FNYEAQ. CDR3 region: CASSLGTRGQENGYTF. The covered CDR3 bases are TGTGCCAGCAGCTTAGGTACAAGGGGCCAGGAAAATGGC.

This clone turned up a few times. The CDR3 goes on 3 residues after the read ends, and that part is filled in from the germline J gene. This chain links TRBV18 with TRBJ2-3; D is uncertain. V lost 0 bases and J 3 bases, leaving 4 bases between the germline ends. The CDR3 spans 13 residues. Germline V gene sequence: CDR1 KGHSH, CDR2 LQKENI. CDR3 protein: CASSPPQTDTQYF. The DNA read from the CDR3 is TGTGCCAGCTCACCACCTCAAACAGATACG.

This clone has just a few counts. The observed sequence ends 3 residues before the CDR3 terminus, with the missing tail filled in from the germline J gene. The V gene is TRBV19, the J gene TRBJ2-4, with 11 bases aligning to TRBD1. This CDR3 has 16 residues. In germline, CDR1 is LNHDA, CDR2 SQIVND (reference sequence). Trimming took 7 bases from V and 7 from J; bases not matched to a gene: 12. CDR3 DNA, as far as it was read: TGTGCCAGTAAGGACCCCAGGACAGGGGGCTCGAACATT. Amino acids: CASKDPRTGGSNI. The complete CDR3 protein is CASKDPRTGGSNIQYF.

A few counts support this clone. The missing CDR3 end, 3 residues past where the read stops, is filled in from the germline J gene. V is TRBV6-2 or TRBV6-3 and J is TRBJ2-7; TRBD1 agrees at 7 bases. This CDR3 region has 15 residues. The germline V gene has CDR1 MNHEY and CDR2 SVGEGT. The V and J ends lost 5 bases and 4 bases, in that order; junction bases with no gene match: 11. The sequenced CDR3 bases are TGTGCCAGCAGTCACATACCGGGACAGCGATACGAG. It translates to CASSHIPGQRYE. The full-length CDR3 reads as CASSHIPGQRYEQYF.

CDR3 region: CASSPFRQGLHTGELFF. The CDR3 DNA, read in part, is TGTGCCAGCTCACCCTTCAGACAGGGACTTCACACCGGGGAG. This rearrangement joins TRBV18 to TRBJ2-2, with a weak D call TRBD1 (7 bases). The sequenced fragment ends 3 residues before the CDR3 boundary, so the rest is inferred from the germline J gene. Looked up from germline, CDR1 is KGHSH and CDR2 is LQKENI. This CDR3 contains 17 residues. The V gene lost 3 bases and the J gene lost 3 bases, with 17 bases spanning the gap.

Concerning this clone itself: The CDR3 end is not reached by the read, which stops 3 residues before it; the germline J gene fills it in. The chain carries TRBV19 and TRBJ2-7; the D gene is possibly TRBD1 (6 bases). Trimming removed 3 bases at V and 0 bases at J, with 12 bases between. Germline V lookup: CDR1 LNHDA, CDR2 SQIVND (reference sequence). The CDR3 has 15 residues. The part of the CDR3 DNA that was read is TGTGCCAGTAGTATCGGCGGACAGATCTCCTACGAG. It codes for CASSIGGQISYE. The complete CDR3 sequence is CASSIGGQISYEQYF.

The table lists this clone with a few counts. The sequenced fragment ends 3 residues before the CDR3 boundary, so the rest is inferred from the germline J gene. The J gene is TRBJ2-3, the V gene TRBV19; D might be TRBD2 (7 bases). V was clipped by 8 bases and J by 2 bases, with 20 bases between them. The germline V gene encodes CDR1 LNHDA and CDR2 SQIVND (reference sequence). This CDR3 region has 16 residues. The CDR3 protein is CASGPGGGGHTDTQYF. The sequenced CDR3 bases are TGTGCCAGTGGGCCCGGGGGCGGGGGACACACAGATACG.

This clone is labeled medium-sized. The CDR3 end lies 3 residues beyond the end of the read and is filled in from the germline J gene. The chain recombines TRBV20-1 with TRBJ2-5; 8 bases line up with TRBD2. Germline CDR1 reads DFQATT; CDR2 reads SNEGSKA (reference sequence). Trimming at V came to 3 bases and at J to 4 bases, leaving 1 base not matched to a gene. This CDR3 comprises 12 residues. This CDR3 is CSASGGGETQYF. Partial CDR3 DNA: TGCAGTGCTAGCGGGGGGGGAGAGACC.

This clone was counted only a few times. The read terminates 3 residues before the CDR3 end, so the remaining end is supplied by the germline J gene. The chain combines TRBV7-2 with TRBJ2-7; 7 nucleotides line up with TRBD1. The J segment lost 6 bases and the V segment lost 4 bases, leaving 3 bases of the junction unmatched. Germline CDR1 is SGHTA and CDR2 is FQGNSA. This CDR3 is built from 12 residues. This chain's CDR3 is CASSSTGVEQYF. The CDR3 bases that were read are TGTGCCAGCAGCTCAACAGGGGTCGAG.

This clone was seen more than once but under ten times. The covered CDR3 bases are TGTGCCAGCAGTGTACAAAACACCGGGGAG. It codes for CASSVQNTGE. The full CDR3 sequence reads CASSVQNTGELFF. The chain joins TRBV6-1 to TRBJ2-2; no firm D call. Read data end 3 residues before the CDR3 end; the end is taken from the germline J gene. Germline assignment: CDR1 MNHNS and CDR2 SASEGT. Trimming took off 4 bases at V and 2 bases at J, with 5 bases between the two ends. The CDR3 extends over 13 amino acids.

The sample holds a few counts of this clone. The DNA ends 3 residues before the CDR3 does, and the rest of the CDR3 is filled in from the germline J gene. The gene calls are TRBV18 and TRBJ2-1; 7 bases line up with TRBD2. CDR1 KGHSH and CDR2 LQKENI come from the germline V gene. The length of the CDR3 is 17 residues. J was trimmed by 0 bases and V by 5 bases; bases with no gene match: 10. The CDR3 sequence is CASSSLVGGSSYNEQFF. CDR3 DNA, as far as it was read: TGTGCCAGCTCATCCTTGGTCGGGGGGAGCTCCTACAATGAG. Full variable domain (remainder filled in from reference TRBV18 and TRBJ2-1): NAGVMQNPRHLVRRRGQEARLRCSPMKGHSHVYWYRQLPEEGLKFMVYLQKENIIDESGMPKERFSAEFPKEGPSILRIQQVVRGDSAAYFCASSSLVGGSSYNEQFFGPGTRLTVL.